Presented here are 20 T cell receptor beta chains from one specimen sequenced in a study of CXCR3-negative and CXCR3-positive naive CD8 T cells (dated by TCRdb to about 2019). General study outcomes and caveats: TRB CDR3s from CXCR3-positive naive cells showed higher hydrophobicity (lower Kidera factor 4), lower energy, and higher strength and volume indices than CXCR3-negative naive cells.

TCRdb shows the sequencer as NextSeq 550. The Human TCR Profiling Kit (MiLaboratory) was used to make UMI-labeled 5' RACE TRB cDNA libraries. Through TCRdb reprocessing, the reads give one entry per CDR3 protein sequence; DNA is omitted. For this sample, the table gives roughly 100,000 distinct CDR3 sequences. 0.3% to 0.4% of the sample goes to the ten largest clones. No antigen has been identified for these receptors. The specimen was naive CXCR3+ CD8+ T cells from blood. The cell subset or site label, as the study defines it: CD45RO-CCR7+CD27+CD95- naive CD8+ T cells expressing CXCR3 (TNR3+). The receptors here all came from a human donor in good health. Some clones in this sample may be carry-over from other donors' samples.

J is TRBJ2-7 and V is TRBV20-1; TCRdb picks TRBD2, but there is no DNA to check that call. The CDR3 runs 14 residues. From germline, CDR1 is DFQATT and CDR2 SNEGSKA (reference sequence). The CDR3 spells CSAPTSSGALEQYF.

This rearrangement joins TRBV7-9 to TRBJ2-1; as DNA is missing, the TRBD1 call by TCRdb cannot be tested. CDR3 length equals 12 residues. Germline-derived CDR1 and CDR2 are SEHNR and FQNEAQ (reference sequence). CDR3 sequence reads: CASSPGRDEQFF.

The chain carries TRBV7-8 and TRBJ2-1; there is no DNA to check the TCRdb D call of TRBD2. Germline CDR1 SGHVS, CDR2 FQNEAQ. The CDR3 sequence is 15 residues long. Here the CDR3 reads CASSAFSGGNNEQFF.

The chain joins TRBV3-1 to TRBJ2-7. The CDR3 is made up of 13 amino acids. Germline CDR1 LGHDT, CDR2 YNNKEL (reference sequence). The CDR3 loop reads CASSQGNGYEQYF.

The chain joins TRBV7-9 to TRBJ2-3. The CDR3 is 13 residues long. The germline V gene encodes CDR1 SEHNR and CDR2 FQNEAQ (reference sequence). Here the CDR3 reads CASSPDRGRTQYF.

The gene calls are TRBV7-9 and TRBJ2-7; as DNA is missing, the TRBD1 call by TCRdb cannot be tested. The CDR3 consists of 16 residues. The germline CDR1 and CDR2 sequences are SEHNR and FQNEAQ (reference sequence). The CDR3 loop is CASSHPADREIYEQYF.

V and J are TRBV9 and TRBJ1-1. Germline CDR1 and CDR2: SGDLS and YYNGEE. CDR3 length: 15 amino acids. CDR3 loop: CASSVGSTLNTEAFF.

The chain's CDR3 is CASSTTGFYEQYF. The V gene is TRBV7-9, the J gene TRBJ2-7; as DNA is missing, the TRBD1 call by TCRdb cannot be tested. This CDR3 is 13 amino acids long. CDR1 and CDR2 (germline): SEHNR, FQNEAQ (reference sequence).

The CDR3 spells CASSLPTEYQETQYF. The chain combines TRBV7-8 with TRBJ2-5. The V gene's germline CDR1 is SGHVS and CDR2 FQNEAQ. CDR3 length equals 15 residues.

The chain joins TRBV7-9 to TRBJ1-2. Germline-derived CDR1 and CDR2 are SEHNR and FQNEAQ (reference sequence). The CDR3 totals 15 residues. The CDR3 loop is CASSLVGAANYGYTF. The variable domain in full, completed from reference TRBV7-9 and TRBJ1-2, reads DTGVSQNPRHKITKRGQNVTFRCDPISEHNRLYWYRQTLGQGPEFLTYFQNEAQLEKSRLLSDRFSAERPKGSFSTLEIQRTEQGDSAMYLCASSLVGAANYGYTFGSGTRLTVV.

The chain combines TRBV27 with TRBJ2-6. The germline CDR1 and CDR2 sequences are MNHEY and SMNVEV (reference sequence). The CDR3 covers 14 residues. CDR3: CATRPSSGANVLTF.

This chain connects TRBV5-1 to TRBJ2-5; TCRdb reports TRBD1, a call that lacks DNA to check it against. The CDR3 runs to 13 residues. CDR1 and CDR2 from the germline V gene are SGHRS and YFSETQ. This CDR3 reads CASGVRAEETQYF.

The CDR3 is CASTASDTQYF. The gene calls are TRBV12-3 or TRBV12-4 and TRBJ2-3. The CDR3 totals 11 residues.

V and J are TRBV28 and TRBJ2-2; TCRdb picks TRBD1, but there is no DNA to check that call. From germline, CDR1 is MDHEN and CDR2 SYDVKM. The CDR3 is made up of 16 amino acids. The CDR3 is CASSFRGPTGDGELFF.

The rearrangement links TRBV28 to TRBJ2-7; TCRdb's D call of TRBD2 is untestable without DNA. Germline V gene sequence: CDR1 MDHEN, CDR2 SYDVKM. This CDR3 is built from 16 residues. CDR3 amino acids: CASTLGGVYRSYEQYF.

This sequence joins TRBV28 and TRBJ1-2; the D call of TRBD1 rests on TCRdb alone, since no DNA is present to check it. From germline, CDR1 is MDHEN and CDR2 SYDVKM. This CDR3 spans 15 amino acids. The CDR3 loop reads CASSFQGIADYGYTF.

The rearrangement joins TRBV20-1 to TRBJ1-1. Germline V gene sequence: CDR1 DFQATT, CDR2 SNEGSKA (reference sequence). The CDR3 length is 14 residues. The CDR3 protein is CSAREVTSNTEAFF.

J is TRBJ1-1 and V is TRBV4-1; TCRdb's D call, TRBD1, is unchecked because there is no DNA. The CDR3 totals 14 residues. Germline V lookup: CDR1 MGHRA, CDR2 YSYEKL. CDR3 amino acids: CASSQGGANTEAFF.

The chain's CDR3 is CASSQEPATEAFF. The rearrangement joins TRBV4-3 to TRBJ1-1. Germline V CDR1 and CDR2: LGHNA, YSLEER. The CDR3 has 13 amino acids.

This chain links TRBV6-5 with TRBJ1-3; TCRdb returns TRBD1, unconfirmable since there is no DNA. In germline, CDR1 is MNHEY, CDR2 SVGAGI. This CDR3 region has 18 residues. The CDR3 reads CASTFGDRDGSSGNTIYF.